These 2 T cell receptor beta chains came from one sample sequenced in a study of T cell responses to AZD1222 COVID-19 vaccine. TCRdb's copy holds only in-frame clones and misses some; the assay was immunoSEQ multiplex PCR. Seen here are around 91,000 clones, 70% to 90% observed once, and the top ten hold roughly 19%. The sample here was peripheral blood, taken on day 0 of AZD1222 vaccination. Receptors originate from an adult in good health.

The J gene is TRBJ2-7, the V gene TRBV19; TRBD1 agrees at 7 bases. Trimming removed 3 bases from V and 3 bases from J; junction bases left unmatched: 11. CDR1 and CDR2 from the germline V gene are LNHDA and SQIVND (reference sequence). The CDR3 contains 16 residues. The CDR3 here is CASSIGVRDSFYEQYF. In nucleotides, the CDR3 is TGTGCCAGTAGTATTGGGGTCCGGGACAGTTTCTACGAGCAGTACTTC.

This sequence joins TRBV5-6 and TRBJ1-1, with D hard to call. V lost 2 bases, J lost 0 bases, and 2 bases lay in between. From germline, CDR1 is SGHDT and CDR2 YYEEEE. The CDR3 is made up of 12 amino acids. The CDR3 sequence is CASSFMNTEAFF. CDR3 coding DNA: TGTGCCAGCAGCTTTATGAACACTGAAGCTTTCTTT. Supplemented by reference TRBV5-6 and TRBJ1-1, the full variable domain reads DAGVTQSPTHLIKTRGQQVTLRCSPKSGHDTVSWYQQALGQGPQFIFQYYEEEERQRGNFPDRFSGHQFPNYSSELNVNALLLGDSALYLCASSFMNTEAFFGQGTRLTVV.